The 30 T cell receptor beta chains reported below all come from one sample, sequenced in a study of cytomegalovirus exposure and HLA in healthy donors. The PCR contained 60 Vbeta and 13 Jbeta primers. Clones were read by immunoSEQ multiplex PCR, and TCRdb kept only the in-frame ones, dropping some. In the table there are under 200,000 clones, about 88% of which are singletons. Sequencing was done on a sample of PBMCs. The receptors here all came from a woman aged 25-40 years in good health and CMV-seronegative.

This clone was counted once. J is TRBJ2-5 and V is TRBV19; TRBD2 matches 8 bases. The CDR3 sequence is 15 residues long. V lost 6 bases and J lost 4; bases outside the gene matches: 10. From germline, CDR1 is LNHDA and CDR2 SQIVND (reference sequence). The CDR3 bases are TGTGCCAGTAGCAAGGATCGGGAGGGGTTAGAGACCCAGTACTTC. Protein product: CASSKDREGLETQYF.

CDR3 nucleotide sequence: TGTGCCACCCTAGGGACTAGCACAGATACGCAGTATTTT. This codes for CATLGTSTDTQYF. The chain joins TRBV10-3 to TRBJ2-3; possible D gene TRBD2, 6 bases. Germline loops: CDR1 ENHRY, CDR2 SYGVKD. The V gene lost 10 bases and the J gene lost 0 bases, with 11 bases spanning the gap. This CDR3 contains 13 residues.

CDR3 residues: CASSHDRGTGANVLTF. The CDR3 DNA sequence: TGCGCCAGCAGCCATGACAGGGGGACTGGGGCCAACGTCCTGACTTTC. The V and J genes are TRBV4-1 and TRBJ2-6; 9 bases are shared with TRBD1. V lost 3 bases to trimming and J lost 2 bases; unmatched junction nucleotides: 2. Germline V gene lookup returns CDR1 MGHRA and CDR2 YSYEKL. The CDR3 loop spans 16 amino acids.

The table lists this clone with a count of one. The chain uses TRBV9 and TRBJ2-1; D remains ambiguous. Germline loops: CDR1 SGDLS, CDR2 YYNGEE. Trimming shortened V by 4 bases and J by 0 bases, and 11 bases separated the two germline ends. This CDR3 is 15 amino acids long. The CDR3 region is CASSLDLSSYNEQFF. CDR3 bases: TGTGCCAGCAGCTTAGACTTAAGCTCCTACAATGAGCAGTTCTTC.

J is TRBJ1-2 and V is TRBV5-1; TRBD1 matches 7 bases. Trimming took 1 base from V and 6 from J; bases not matched to a gene: 6. Germline CDR1 SGHRS, CDR2 YFSETQ. The CDR3 sequence is 14 residues long. CDR3 residues: CASSLFQGEDGYTF. For the CDR3, the DNA is TGCGCCAGCAGCTTGTTTCAGGGGGAAGATGGCTACACCTTC.

J is TRBJ2-7 and V is TRBV4-1; D not certain. CDR1 MGHRA and CDR2 YSYEKL come from the germline V gene. The CDR3 consists of 17 residues. V lost 0 bases, J lost 1 base, and 16 bases lay in between. The CDR3 spells CASSQEAHELNSYEQYF. DNA of the CDR3: TGCGCCAGCAGCCAAGAAGCCCACGAGTTGAATTCCTACGAGCAGTACTTC.

This chain links TRBV18 with TRBJ2-7, with TRBD1 identical over 7 bases. Germline trimming cut 2 bases from V and 9 bases from J; bases unmatched to any gene: 7. CDR3 length: 13 amino acids. Per germline, CDR1 KGHSH and CDR2 LQKENI. CDR3 nucleotides: TGTGCCAGCTCACCAGGGCAAGGGGGCGGGCAGTACTTC. Its translation: CASSPGQGGGQYF.

V usage is TRBV21-1 and J usage is TRBJ2-7; whether TRBD1, the table's D call, matches the DNA was not checked. TRBV21-1 is a pseudogene. This CDR3 has 11 amino acids. CDR3 protein: CASSGQGEQYF. Written as DNA, the CDR3 is TGTGCCAGCAGCGGACAGGGCGAGCAGTACTTC.

The V and J genes are TRBV18 and TRBJ1-1; D is possibly TRBD1 (6 bases). CDR1 is KGHSH and CDR2 is LQKENI in the germline V gene. V dropped 2 bases and J dropped 6 bases, with 10 bases sitting between them. The CDR3 runs 13 residues. This chain's CDR3 is CASSPGGGSEAFF. Written as DNA, the CDR3 is TGTGCCAGCTCACCAGGGGGCGGCTCTGAAGCTTTCTTT.

The gene calls are TRBV19 and TRBJ2-7, with D possibly TRBD2 on 5 matching bases. V lost 4 bases and J lost 0, with 13 bases in between. Germline assignment: CDR1 LNHDA and CDR2 SQIVND (reference sequence). The CDR3 has 15 residues. The CDR3 reads CASSRGQASSYEQYF. The CDR3 coding sequence is TGTGCCAGTAGTAGAGGGCAGGCGAGCTCCTACGAGCAGTACTTC. Full variable domain (remainder filled in from reference TRBV19 and TRBJ2-7): DGGITQSPKYLFRKEGQNVTLSCEQNLNHDAMYWYRQDPGQGLRLIYYSQIVNDFQKGDIAEGYSVSREKKESFPLTVTSAQKNPTAFYLCASSRGQASSYEQYFGPGTRLTVT.

This rearrangement joins TRBV15 to TRBJ2-7; weak D call: TRBD1 (5 bases). CDR1 and CDR2 (germline): LNHNV, YYDKDF (reference sequence). The CDR3 extends over 15 amino acids. The V end lost 0 bases, the J end lost 5 bases, and 14 bases lay between the germline ends. The CDR3 loop is CATSRDLSRVNEQYF. CDR3 DNA sequence: TGTGCCACCAGCAGAGATTTGTCCAGGGTCAACGAGCAGTACTTC.

J is TRBJ2-7 and V is TRBV9, with D maybe TRBD2 (6 bases). Germline V gene sequence: CDR1 SGDLS, CDR2 YYNGEE. The V and J ends lost 1 base and 7 bases respectively, with 18 bases between them. This CDR3 has 15 residues. As DNA, the CDR3 is TGTGCCAGCAGCGTAAGCCCAGGGAGGATTGAGGAGCAGTACTTC. This gives the protein CASSVSPGRIEEQYF.

This clone showed up just once. The J gene is TRBJ2-5, the V gene TRBV13, with 12 positions matching TRBD1. CDR1 and CDR2 (germline): PRHDT, FYEKMQ (reference sequence). With 5 bases clipped from V and 5 bases from J, the junction kept 3 bases outside the gene matches. This CDR3 has 14 amino acids. In DNA form, the CDR3 reads TGTGCCAGCAGCAGGGACAGGGGGCCCGAGACCCAGTACTTC. It is translated as CASSRDRGPETQYF.

V and J are TRBV29-1 and TRBJ2-5; 12 bases are shared with TRBD2. Germline CDR1 and CDR2: SQVTM and ANQGSEA. The length of the CDR3 is 18 residues. Losses at the gene ends were 0 bases for V and 1 base for J; bases not matched to a gene: 9. CDR3 sequence reads: CSVEDYTSGRYSQETQYF. The CDR3 coding sequence is TGCAGCGTTGAAGATTACACTAGCGGGAGGTATAGCCAAGAGACCCAGTACTTC.

V usage is TRBV7-9 and J usage is TRBJ2-5; 15 nucleotides match TRBD2. The J call may be mistaken, given a closer DNA end match to TRBJ2-7. Germline lookup yields CDR1 SEHNR and CDR2 FQNEAQ (reference sequence). The CDR3 is made up of 16 amino acids. In DNA form, the CDR3 reads TGTGCCAGCGGGAGGACTAGCGGGAGGGACCCCTACGAGCAGTACTTC. As protein: CASGRTSGRDPYEQYF.

The chain combines TRBV5-6 with TRBJ2-2, with D perhaps TRBD1 (6 bases). Looked up from germline, CDR1 is SGHDT and CDR2 is YYEEEE. The CDR3 is 16 amino acids. V was shortened by 0 bases and J by 3 bases, with 12 bases between the two germline ends. The CDR3: CASSLVKQGHTGELFF. CDR3 DNA sequence: TGTGCCAGCAGCTTGGTCAAACAGGGTCACACCGGGGAGCTGTTTTTT.

The CDR3 bases are TGCGCCAGCAGCTTAGGGACAGATAACTATGGCTACACCTTC. This gives the protein CASSLGTDNYGYTF. V gene TRBV5-1 combines with J gene TRBJ1-2; 7 nucleotides agree with TRBD1. The CDR3 is 14 residues long. Germline CDR1 is SGHRS and CDR2 is YFSETQ. After removal of 2 bases from V and 1 base from J, the junction contained 2 bases not matched to a gene.

The V call is TRBV6-6, the J call TRBJ2-2; 7 nucleotides line up with TRBD2. The CDR3 covers 16 residues. Per the germline V gene, CDR1 is MNHNY and CDR2 is SVGAGI (reference sequence). Trimming cost V 2 bases and J 4 bases; bases outside gene matches: 7. CDR3: CASSYPASGITGELFF. In nucleotides, the CDR3 is TGTGCCAGCAGTTACCCCGCTAGCGGAATCACCGGGGAGCTGTTTTTT.

The chain employs TRBV5-6 and TRBJ2-7, with 8 nucleotides matching TRBD1. The CDR3 contains 15 residues. With 5 bases clipped from V and 5 bases from J, the junction kept 12 bases outside the gene matches. CDR1 SGHDT and CDR2 YYEEEE come from the germline V gene. In DNA, the CDR3 is TGTGCCAGCAGTCTTGGACAGGGACGTCGGCACGAGCAGTACTTC. Its translation is CASSLGQGRRHEQYF.

The chain has TRBV10-1 and TRBJ2-1; D is undetermined. The V and J ends lost 5 bases and 0 bases respectively, with 8 bases between them. The CDR3 is 14 residues long. Germline V gene sequence: CDR1 WNHNN, CDR2 SYGVQD (reference sequence). As DNA, the CDR3 is TGCGCCAGCAGTCCGGAGCCCTCCTACAATGAGCAGTTCTTC. Translated, it gives CASSPEPSYNEQFF.

J is TRBJ1-5 and V is TRBV9, with a tentative D call TRBD1 (5 bases). Germline CDR1 SGDLS, CDR2 YYNGEE. V was clipped by 1 base and J by 7 bases, with 12 bases between them. This CDR3 contains 14 residues. The CDR3 DNA is TGTGCCAGCAGCGTAACGGGGGTCGGGCAGCCCCAGCATTTT. It codes for CASSVTGVGQPQHF.

The V and J genes are TRBV2 and TRBJ2-5; 8 nucleotides align to TRBD1. TRBJ2-7 matches the DNA end more closely, so the J call is doubtful. The germline gives CDR1 SNHLY, CDR2 FYNNEI. The CDR3 length is 14 residues. CDR3: CASSSGTGPYEQYF. The CDR3 DNA sequence: TGTGCCAGCAGTTCCGGGACAGGTCCCTACGAGCAGTACTTC.

The rearrangement links TRBV4-1 to TRBJ1-5; a possible D gene is TRBD1 (5 bases). Trimming pared 4 bases from V and 6 bases from J, leaving 16 bases between. Germline CDR1 reads MGHRA; CDR2 reads YSYEKL. The CDR3 runs 15 residues. For the CDR3, the DNA is TGCGCCAGCAGCCTTGGGGCCATCAAAAGTCAGCCCCAGCATTTT. It encodes CASSLGAIKSQPQHF.

The genes are TRBV27 and TRBJ2-1, with 10 bases matching TRBD1. Germline lookup yields CDR1 MNHEY and CDR2 SMNVEV (reference sequence). The trim removed 4 bases at V and 8 bases at J, leaving 5 bases unmatched. This CDR3 contains 14 residues. The CDR3 coding sequence is TGTGCCAGCAGTTATAGACAGGGGGCCTATGAGCAGTTCTTC. The encoded protein is CASSYRQGAYEQFF.

This sequence joins TRBV5-6 and TRBJ2-1; D perhaps matches TRBD2 (6 bases). Trimming removed 0 bases from V and 7 bases from J, with 11 bases in between. The CDR3 spans 14 residues. Germline V gene lookup returns CDR1 SGHDT and CDR2 YYEEEE. In nucleotides, the CDR3 is TGTGCCAGCAGCTTGGGTCCAGGGAGGAATGAGCAGTTCTTC. Protein: CASSLGPGRNEQFF.

The table lists this clone with a count of one. The chain is built from TRBV6-5 and TRBJ1-1; the match to TRBD1 covers 7 bases. Germline lookup yields CDR1 MNHEY and CDR2 SVGAGI. V trimming: 0 bases; J trimming: 8 bases; junction bases outside the gene matches: 0. The length of the CDR3 is 12 residues. The CDR3 protein is CASSYSTGEAFF. CDR3 DNA sequence: TGTGCCAGCAGTTACTCGACAGGGGAAGCTTTCTTT.

This chain connects TRBV5-1 to TRBJ2-1; 10 nucleotides align to TRBD2. The CDR3 totals 15 residues. Trimming at V came to 0 bases and at J to 4 bases, leaving 1 base not matched to a gene. CDR1 is SGHRS, CDR2 YFSETQ, per germline. In DNA form, the CDR3 reads TGCGCCAGCAGCTTGGCTAGCGGGGGTTACAATGAGCAGTTCTTC. Amino acid sequence: CASSLASGGYNEQFF.

The chain uses TRBV28 and TRBJ1-4; weak D call: TRBD1 (5 bases). V dropped 6 bases and J dropped 10 bases, with 21 bases sitting between them. CDR1 is MDHEN, CDR2 SYDVKM, per germline. CDR3 length: 15 amino acids. CDR3 DNA sequence: TGTGCCAGCAGGACCGGCGGGACGGGGAGGCGAAAACTGTTTTTT. The encoded protein is CASRTGGTGRRKLFF. Drawing the rest from reference TRBV28 and TRBJ1-4, the complete variable domain is DVKVTQSSRYLVKRTGEKVFLECVQDMDHENMFWYRQDPGLGLRLIYFSYDVKMKEKGDIPEGYSVSREKKERFSLILESASTNQTSMYLCASRTGGTGRRKLFFGSGTQLSVL.

V is TRBV27 and J is TRBJ1-1, with a tentative D call TRBD1 (6 bases). Trimming took 3 bases from V and 4 from J, leaving 9 bases between them. CDR1 MNHEY and CDR2 SMNVEV come from the germline V gene (reference sequence). This CDR3 has 13 amino acids. CDR3 amino acids: CASSLNRVTEAFF. CDR3 nucleotide sequence: TGTGCCAGCAGTTTGAACAGGGTCACTGAAGCTTTCTTT.

The chain employs TRBV6-5 and TRBJ2-1, with 9 positions matching TRBD1. The CDR3 spans 14 residues. Germline CDR1 and CDR2: MNHEY and SVGAGI. Trimming removed 6 bases from V and 3 bases from J; junction bases left unmatched: 3. The CDR3, as DNA: TGTGCCAGCAGAGGGACAGGGTTCTACAATGAGCAGTTCTTC. Its protein is CASRGTGFYNEQFF.